One and the same sample provided the 24 T cell receptor beta chains below, sequenced in a study of Tregs in tolerant kidney transplant recipients. Clones were sequenced by immunoSEQ multiplex PCR, and TCRdb holds only the in-frame ones, with some missing. The table records about 81,000 clones, 90% to 95% of them present only once. The nonmyeloablative bone marrow transplants came from related graft donors, with transient mixed chimerism. Sequencing used CD4+ T cells from blood (PBMCs), obtained 24 months after the transplant. These receptor sequences come from a human patient who received a combined kidney and bone marrow transplant. Some T cells may be the graft donor's.

The rearrangement uses TRBV18 and TRBJ1-5; weak D call: TRBD1 (5 bases). Trimming cost V 2 bases and J 2 bases, with 16 bases left between them. Per germline, CDR1 KGHSH and CDR2 LQKENI. This CDR3 comprises 17 residues. Written as DNA, the CDR3 is TGTGCCAGCTCACCATACTCAGGGTACGTTGGCAATCAGCCCCAGCATTTT. Amino acids: CASSPYSGYVGNQPQHF.

This chain links TRBV19 with TRBJ1-2; 7 nucleotides agree with TRBD1. This CDR3 spans 17 amino acids. Looked up from germline, CDR1 is LNHDA and CDR2 is SQIVND (reference sequence). V lost 1 base to trimming and J lost 3 bases; unmatched junction nucleotides: 11. The CDR3 loop is CASSIVYWGQPDYGYTF. The CDR3 region has the DNA TGTGCCAGTAGTATAGTATATTGGGGACAGCCCGACTATGGCTACACCTTC. Looking up the rest from reference TRBV19 and TRBJ1-2 gives the full variable domain: DGGITQSPKYLFRKEGQNVTLSCEQNLNHDAMYWYRQDPGQGLRLIYYSQIVNDFQKGDIAEGYSVSREKKESFPLTVTSAQKNPTAFYLCASSIVYWGQPDYGYTFGSGTRLTVV.

The chain has TRBV19 and TRBJ1-5; D not resolved. The CDR3 is 15 amino acids. CDR1 LNHDA and CDR2 SQIVND come from the germline V gene (reference sequence). V shed 3 bases and J shed 6 bases, with 15 bases lying between them. CDR3 protein: CASSIAGFESQPQHF. CDR3 DNA sequence: TGTGCCAGTAGTATCGCGGGGTTTGAGAGTCAGCCCCAGCATTTT. The whole variable domain, filled in from reference TRBV19 and TRBJ1-5, reads DGGITQSPKYLFRKEGQNVTLSCEQNLNHDAMYWYRQDPGQGLRLIYYSQIVNDFQKGDIAEGYSVSREKKESFPLTVTSAQKNPTAFYLCASSIAGFESQPQHFGDGTRLSIL.

The rearrangement links TRBV5-5 to TRBJ1-5; weak D call: TRBD1 (6 bases). The CDR3 has 14 residues. Germline loops: CDR1 SGHKS, CDR2 YYEKEE (reference sequence). With 4 bases removed from V and 9 bases from J, the gap between germline ends came to 17 bases. The CDR3 DNA reads as TGTGCCAGCAGCCTTCAGACAGGCTCGCCGCCCCAGCATTTT. This gives the protein CASSLQTGSPPQHF.

The rearrangement uses TRBV14 and TRBJ1-2; D not certain. Trimming took off 1 base at V and 8 bases at J, with 8 bases between the two ends. The CDR3 contains 12 residues. The germline CDR1 and CDR2 sequences are SGHDN and FVKESK. The CDR3 sequence: CASSQGGWGYTF. The CDR3 DNA reads TGTGCCAGCAGCCAAGGAGGGTGGGGCTACACCTTC.

This clone was observed a few times. V and J are TRBV18 and TRBJ1-3; D is unclear. CDR1 KGHSH and CDR2 LQKENI come from the germline V gene. The length of the CDR3 is 17 residues. V was cut by 1 base and J by 1 base, with 14 bases left in between. Here the CDR3 DNA reads TGTGCCAGCTCACCACAACTACGGGGTAGTTCTGGAAACACCATATATTTT. Translated, it gives CASSPQLRGSSGNTIYF.

This chain connects TRBV9 to TRBJ1-1, with unresolved D. The CDR3 consists of 16 residues. V was pared by 0 bases and J by 0 bases, with 12 bases between. The germline V gene has CDR1 SGDLS and CDR2 YYNGEE. The CDR3 DNA is TGTGCCAGCAGCGTAGCGAGCGATCTATTGAACACTGAAGCTTTCTTT. Protein: CASSVASDLLNTEAFF.

CDR3: CASRRTGGNQPQHF. The CDR3, as DNA: TGTGCCAGCAGACGGACAGGGGGCAATCAGCCCCAGCATTTT. The V and J genes are TRBV11-1 and TRBJ1-5; 9 nucleotides agree with TRBD1. Germline V gene sequence: CDR1 SGHAT, CDR2 FQDESV (reference sequence). V trimming: 6 bases; J trimming: 2 bases; junction bases outside the gene matches: 2. This CDR3 has 14 residues.

This clone has only one observation. The rearrangement joins TRBV11-2 to TRBJ2-7; TRBD1 matches 8 bases. CDR3 length: 18 residues. The V gene end was trimmed by 1 base and the J gene end by 2 bases; junction bases not matched to a gene: 13. Germline lookup yields CDR1 SGHAT and CDR2 FQNNGV. Written as DNA, the CDR3 is TGTGCCAGCAGCTTAGTCAGGTTTAGGACAGGGATAACCTACGAGCAGTACTTC. Its protein is CASSLVRFRTGITYEQYF.

V and J are TRBV19 and TRBJ2-1; 12 nucleotides line up with TRBD2. V gave up 5 bases and J gave up 7 bases; unmatched junction bases: 9. Germline CDR1 is LNHDA and CDR2 is SQIVND (reference sequence). This CDR3 spans 16 amino acids. The CDR3 sequence: CASSVTLAGGWNEQFF. The DNA of the CDR3 is TGTGCCAGTAGTGTAACCCTAGCGGGAGGGTGGAATGAGCAGTTCTTC.

The genes are TRBV18 and TRBJ2-5; TRBD2 matches 13 bases. The V gene's germline CDR1 is KGHSH and CDR2 LQKENI. CDR3 length equals 17 residues. Germline trimming cut 2 bases from V and 1 base from J; bases unmatched to any gene: 4. The CDR3 nucleotides read TGTGCCAGCTCACCAGGACTAGCGGGGGCTGTCCAAGAGACCCAGTACTTC. Residues: CASSPGLAGAVQETQYF.

The genes are TRBV23-1 and TRBJ2-2; TRBD1 matches at 8 bases. TRBV23-1 qualifies as an ORF whose function is uncertain. J was trimmed by 5 bases and V by 3 bases; bases with no gene match: 14. This CDR3 is built from 18 residues. CDR3 sequence (DNA): TGCGCCAGCAGTCAGCCCCCGACAGGGGAAAGGTGGACCGGGGAGCTGTTTTTT. Its translation is CASSQPPTGERWTGELFF.

This clone has just one count. The chain links TRBV4-3 to TRBJ2-5; no reliable D call. With 0 bases removed from V and 5 bases from J, the gap between germline ends came to 7 bases. CDR3 length equals 13 residues. Germline assignment: CDR1 LGHNA and CDR2 YSLEER. CDR3 DNA sequence: TGCGCCAGCAGCCAAGATTTTTATGAGACCCAGTACTTC. Amino acids: CASSQDFYETQYF.

V and J are TRBV5-8 and TRBJ2-7, with 9 bases matching TRBD1. Germline CDR1 SGHTS, CDR2 YDEGEE. J lost 1 base, V lost 7 bases, and 9 bases had no gene match. This CDR3 has 15 amino acids. The CDR3 here is CASGRGGTGSYEQYF. CDR3 sequence (DNA): TGTGCCAGCGGGCGCGGTGGGACAGGGTCCTACGAGCAGTACTTC.

The gene calls are TRBV28 and TRBJ1-2, with a possible D match to TRBD1 (6 bases). Trimming shortened V by 7 bases and J by 1 base, and 16 bases separated the two germline ends. This CDR3 contains 15 residues. Germline loops: CDR1 MDHEN, CDR2 SYDVKM. CDR3 residues: CASTPHRDHNYGYTF. CDR3 nucleotide sequence: TGTGCCAGCACCCCCCACAGGGATCATAACTATGGCTACACCTTC.

The genes are TRBV6-1 and TRBJ1-2; a weak D match, TRBD1 (6 bases). V was cut by 1 base and J by 4 bases, with 10 bases left in between. The CDR3 loop spans 14 amino acids. CDR1 is MNHNS and CDR2 is SASEGT in the germline V gene. CDR3 nucleotide sequence: TGTGCCAGCAGTGAAGGGGGGCGGAGCTATGGCTACACCTTC. Protein sequence: CASSEGGRSYGYTF.

The chain links TRBV6-6 to TRBJ1-2; D is possibly TRBD1 (6 bases). Germline V lookup: CDR1 MNHNY, CDR2 SVGAGI (reference sequence). V was clipped by 6 bases and J by 7 bases, with 12 bases between them. CDR3 size: 12 residues. This CDR3 is CASSSNRVGYTF. In DNA form, the CDR3 reads TGTGCCAGCAGCTCAAACAGGGTTGGCTACACCTTC.

This clone was picked up one time. The chain joins TRBV6-5 to TRBJ2-7, with TRBD1 matching 8 bases. Looked up from germline, CDR1 is MNHEY and CDR2 is SVGAGI. This CDR3 is built from 12 residues. Losses at the gene ends were 10 bases for V and 4 bases for J; bases not matched to a gene: 6. CDR3 region: CATRTGTYEQYF. The CDR3 nucleotides are TGTGCCACCCGGACAGGGACATACGAGCAGTACTTC.

This clone is a singleton in its sample. V usage is TRBV2 and J usage is TRBJ2-7; 10 nucleotides line up with TRBD1. V shed 0 bases, J shed 6 bases, and the junction held 2 bases outside the gene matches. Germline V gives CDR1 SNHLY, CDR2 FYNNEI. The CDR3 has 14 residues. The CDR3 protein is CASSEADRGIEQYF. CDR3 sequence (DNA): TGTGCCAGCAGTGAAGCGGACAGGGGGATCGAGCAGTACTTC.

The chain combines TRBV5-1 with TRBJ2-2; 8 nucleotides match TRBD2. Germline CDR1 SGHRS, CDR2 YFSETQ. The CDR3 is made up of 17 amino acids. V shed 4 bases and J 5 bases; nucleotides not matched to a gene: 13. CDR3 nucleotide sequence: TGCGCCAGCAGCCTCCGGTCCCCGGGACTAGGAACCGGGGAGCTGTTTTTT. Translating gives CASSLRSPGLGTGELFF.

This clone is a singleton in its sample. At one end the junction does not follow the germline gene, possibly because of a read error. The sample has other DNA sequences that encode this CDR3 too. This chain joins TRBV2 and TRBJ1-6; 7 positions agree with TRBD1. The CDR3 runs 13 residues. CDR1 and CDR2 from the germline V gene are SNHLY and FYNNEI. The CDR3 sequence: CASVTGNNSPLHF. In nucleotides, the CDR3 is TGTGCCAGCGTGACAGGGAATAATTCCCCCCTCCACTTT. Full variable domain (missing parts from reference TRBV2 and TRBJ1-6): EPEVTQTPSHQVTQMGQEVILRCVPISNHLYFYWYRQILGQKVEFLVSFYNNEISEKSEIFDDQFSVERPDGSNFTLKIRSTKLEDSAMYFCASVTGNNSPLHFGNGTRLTVT.

The J gene is TRBJ1-6, the V gene TRBV11-2; D possibly corresponds to TRBD1 (5 bases). The CDR3 totals 16 residues. Germline assignment: CDR1 SGHAT and CDR2 FQNNGV. Trimming removed 5 bases at V and 0 bases at J, with 11 bases between. The CDR3 DNA reads TGTGCCAGCAGCCTAGGACATGACTCCTATAATTCACCCCTCCACTTT. This gives the protein CASSLGHDSYNSPLHF.

This sequence joins TRBV27 and TRBJ2-7; 7 bases fit TRBD2. V dropped 7 bases and J dropped 4; count of bases not matched to a gene: 13. The germline V gene has CDR1 MNHEY and CDR2 SMNVEV (reference sequence). This CDR3 is 15 amino acids long. CDR3 sequence (DNA): TGTGCCAGCAACTTGGGGGGGATTGATGAATACGAGCAGTACTTC. Protein: CASNLGGIDEYEQYF.

This clone was seen a few times. J is TRBJ2-3 and V is TRBV6-5, with 7 bases lining up with TRBD1. The V segment lost 6 bases and the J segment 6 bases; nucleotides outside the gene matches: 9. Germline CDR1 is MNHEY and CDR2 is SVGAGI. This CDR3 spans 14 amino acids. CDR3 sequence reads: CASSSYYRGDTQYF. The CDR3 DNA sequence: TGTGCCAGCAGCTCCTACTACAGGGGTGATACGCAGTATTTT.